The clone carrying this T cell receptor (beta chain) was seen repeatedly, ten times or more. Its target is not known. The CDR3 has 13 amino acids. Trimming removed 0 bases at V and 8 bases at J, with 10 bases between. Germline-derived CDR1 and CDR2 are MNHEY and SMNVEV (reference sequence). The sample originates from a study of T cells in Graves' hyperthyroidism and ophthalmopathy. Study overall: Initial diagnosis, before any treatment, was when peripheral blood was collected. Study-wide points: For ophthalmopathy, model prediction preceded onset by a median about 6 months.

Template material for amplifying TCR beta CDR3 regions consisted of RNA transcripts. The HTBI set primed first-round TCR CDR3 RT-PCR. MiXCR, run by TCRdb on the multiplex PCR reads, gives a single entry per CDR3 protein. The sample lists more than 500,000 distinct CDR3 sequences, 14% to 15% occurring once. Extraction of PBMCs used 8 to 10 ml of fresh peripheral blood. This receptor was obtained from a woman between 40 and 55 years old with Graves' ophthalmopathy. The specimen sequenced was blood. The gene calls are TRBV27 and TRBJ1-2, with D perhaps TRBD1 (5 bases). The CDR3 DNA reads as TGTGCCAGCAGTTTATCGAGGGGTTTGGGCTACACCTTC. Translated, it gives CASSLSRGLGYTF.